This T cell receptor beta chain originates from a study of cytomegalovirus exposure and HLA in healthy donors. Both 60 Vbeta primers and 13 Jbeta primers went into the PCR. Generated by immunoSEQ multiplex PCR, the TCRdb table keeps only in-frame clones and is missing some. The sample has about 160,000 clones; approximately 72% are singletons. Healthy bone marrow donors made up the donors. The sequence derives from a man aged 50 or older in good health and CMV-seronegative. The sample was PBMCs.

DNA of the CDR3: TGTGCCAGCTCACCCAACAGGGGGCCCTCCAATGAGCAGTTCTTC. Its protein product is CASSPNRGPSNEQFF. The chain has TRBV18 and TRBJ2-1; the match to TRBD1 covers 9 bases. The CDR3 runs 15 residues. V lost 3 bases to trimming and J lost 6 bases; unmatched junction nucleotides: 6. Germline assignment: CDR1 KGHSH and CDR2 LQKENI.